This T cell receptor beta chain was identified in a study of blood T cell repertoires in COVID-19. As for the study in general: Acute-phase and convalescent COVID-19 samples originated in the United States, Italy and Spain. T cells, B-cell-depleted T cells, or PBMCs provided the cDNA or gDNA that served as material.

TCRdb's copy holds only in-frame clones and misses some; the assay was immunoSEQ multiplex PCR. Of some 140,000 clones listed, 83% are singletons. Germline assignment: CDR1 LGHNA and CDR2 YNFKEQ. The CDR3 loop spans 16 amino acids. The J segment lost 6 bases and the V segment lost 3 bases, leaving 7 bases of the junction unmatched. The chain uses TRBV4-2 and TRBJ2-4; 11 bases are a match to TRBD1. The sequence was obtained from a woman aged 55-70 years with COVID-19, enrolled during active disease. The sample comprised peripheral blood. CDR3 coding DNA: TGTGCCAGCAGCCAGCTGAGGACAGGGGGCGGAAACATTCAGTACTTC. As protein: CASSQLRTGGGNIQYF.